A selection of T cell receptor beta chains follows, all from one sample in a study of blood T cell repertoires in COVID-19. Profiled with immunoSEQ multiplex PCR; TCRdb holds only in-frame clones, not every one. This table holds 430,000 or so clones, around 90% found once. Input material: peripheral blood. The receptors stem from a man aged 18-30 years with COVID-19, enrolled during active disease. Each CDR3 is given with its conserved first and last residue. D genes are given only for firm matches. Where a row states a size, it is once, few, many or the class of an expanded clone; other rows omit it.

clone_size cdr3_length j_call d_call v_call cdr3_nt cdr3_aa
once 15 TRBJ2-3 TRBD2 TRBV28 TGTGCCAGCAGTTTACCACCTAGCGGGAGGTTGACGCAGTATTTT CASSLPPSGRLTQYF
. 15 TRBJ1-5 TRBD1 TRBV2 TGTGCCAGCAGGGCGGAACAGGGGTATGGTCAGCCCCAGCATTTT CASRAEQGYGQPQHF
once 16 TRBJ2-6 . TRBV4-1 TGCGCCAGCAGCCAAGGAGCCGCACCTGGGGCCAACGTCCTGACTTTC CASSQGAAPGANVLTF
. 16 TRBJ2-5 . TRBV19 TGTGCCAGTAGTAACCCCCTAGGCAGGGCCCAAGAGACCCAGTACTTC CASSNPLGRAQETQYF
. 15 TRBJ1-6 TRBD1 TRBV5-1 TGCGCCAGCAGCCCGTCGGGACAGGGGCATTCACCCCTCCACTTT CASSPSGQGHSPLHF
. 15 TRBJ2-7 TRBD2 TRBV3-1/TRBV3-2 TGTGCCAGCAGCCAGCGGCTAGCGGGGGCCAACGAGCAGTACTTC CASSQRLAGANEQYF
. 14 TRBJ2-7 TRBD1 TRBV2 TGTGCCAGCAGTGAGGACAGGGGGCTCTACGAGCAGTACTTC CASSEDRGLYEQYF
. 16 TRBJ1-6 TRBD1 TRBV12-5 TGTGCTAGTGGTTTCACGGGACAGAATTATAATTCACCCCTCCACTTT CASGFTGQNYNSPLHF
once 15 TRBJ1-5 TRBD1 TRBV2 TGTGCCAGCAGTGTTGGACAGGGAGGTAATCAGCCCCAGCATTTT CASSVGQGGNQPQHF
. 16 TRBJ2-3 TRBD2 TRBV7-2 TGTGCCAGCAGCTTAAAAGGGACTAGCGGGAGGGATACGCAGTATTTT CASSLKGTSGRDTQYF
. 12 TRBJ2-1 . TRBV12-5 TGTGCTAGTGGTTTGCCCCTAGGTGAGCAGTTCTTC CASGLPLGEQFF
. 16 TRBJ2-7 TRBD2 TRBV2 TGTGCCAGCAGTCGGTTAGCGGGAGAGATATCTTTCGAGCAGTACTTC CASSRLAGEISFEQYF
once 14 TRBJ2-3 TRBD2 TRBV3-1/TRBV3-2 TGTGCCAGCAGCCAAGTAGGCGGGGGAGATACGCAGTATTTT CASSQVGGGDTQYF
once 14 TRBJ2-5 TRBD1 TRBV7-8 TGTGCCAGCAGCCGAGAGACAGGGCGGGAGACCCAGTACTTC CASSRETGRETQYF
. 15 TRBJ2-5 . TRBV7-9 TGTGCCAGCAGGCAGACAACAGGGCCCCGAGAGACCCAGTACTTC CASRQTTGPRETQYF
. 16 TRBJ1-3 . TRBV3-1/TRBV3-2 TGTGCCAGCAGCAAATCTGACGGCGGCTCTGGAAACACCATATATTTT CASSKSDGGSGNTIYF
. 13 TRBJ2-2 . TRBV7-2 TGTGCCAGCAGCCCGCGGGGAGCCGGGGAGCTGTTTTTT CASSPRGAGELFF
. 13 TRBJ1-1 . TRBV10-1 TGCGCCAGCAGTGAGACAGGGCTCACTGAAGCTTTCTTT CASSETGLTEAFF
. 15 TRBJ1-2 . TRBV4-2 TGTGCCAGCAGCCAAGATAGGAGGGATCCCCGGGGCTACACCTTC CASSQDRRDPRGYTF
. 15 TRBJ2-5 TRBD2 TRBV2 TGTGCCAGCAGTAGACTAGCGGGCGCCCAAGAGACCCAGTACTTC CASSRLAGAQETQYF
. 14 TRBJ2-1 . TRBV7-9 TGTGCCAGCAGCTTAGTCCCAGGGTCCGATGAGCAGTTCTTC CASSLVPGSDEQFF
. 15 TRBJ2-7 TRBD1 TRBV9 TGTGCCAGCAGCGTAGGGTCAGGGGGTAGCTACGAGCAGTACTTC CASSVGSGGSYEQYF
. 16 TRBJ2-1 TRBD2 TRBV7-3 TGTGCCAGCAGCTTAACAGGTAGCGGGAGAAACAATGAGCAGTTCTTC CASSLTGSGRNNEQFF
. 16 TRBJ2-2 . TRBV19 TGTGCCAGTTCCAAAACCCGAACAGGGACCACCGGGGAGCTGTTTTTT CASSKTRTGTTGELFF